The subject of this entry is one TCR beta chain. Judged by its sample share, this clonotype qualifies as medium-sized (0.01 to 0.1%). It has no known antigen specificity. No base qualities exist here, and no much larger clone lies one base off it. These data come from a study (dated by TCRdb to about 2016). Library prep was done by RT-PCR. Sequencing instrument: Illumina MiSeq. TCRdb ran its own pipeline on the public reads, namely fastp trimming at Q25 and MiXCR clone calling, and kept in-frame beta chains. Entries that share a CDR3 protein sequence are merged under the most common genes and DNA. Recorded for this sample are 550,000 to 750,000 distinct CDR3 sequences; around 14% of them occurred a single time. Of the sample, 3.6% falls within the top ten clones. Sequencing was carried out using memory CD4+ T cells from blood. This clonotype originated in a female donor in good health, serving as a healthy control.

The DNA is as follows: TGTGCCATCTCCCGAGGCGATGAGCAGTTCTTC. The translation is CAISRGDEQFF. Recombination connected TRBV10-3 to TRBJ2-1, with the D gene not clear enough to name. Measured from the cysteine to the phenylalanine, the CDR3 is 11 residues long. The read is trimmed to its CDR3 DNA, 33 bases read in frame from base 1. The germline V gene sets CDR1 to ENHRY and CDR2 to SYGVKD. The V end loses 8 bases and the J end loses 8 bases, and a stretch of 10 bases separates them.